This T cell receptor beta chain was captured by sequencing in a study of cytotoxic CD8 clonotypes in ibrutinib-treated CLL. Study-level information: Each sample contained, on average, under 260,000 productive templates and roughly 100,000 productive rearrangements.

Method: immunoSEQ multiplex PCR; TCRdb's copy keeps in-frame clones and lacks some. Of approximately 100,000 clones detected, more than 70% appear once; the ten largest clones hold 20% to 25%. In germline, CDR1 is KGHSH, CDR2 LQKENI. The V and J ends lost 3 bases and 6 bases respectively, with 8 bases between them. The CDR3 has 12 amino acids. The starting material was PBMCs, obtained after 24 months of ibrutinib treatment. This chain uses TRBV18 with TRBJ1-1; D is undetermined. This receptor was taken from a human donor with chronic lymphocytic leukemia. This chain's CDR3 is CASSPNEAEAFF. DNA for the CDR3: TGTGCCAGCTCACCTAACGAGGCTGAAGCTTTCTTT.